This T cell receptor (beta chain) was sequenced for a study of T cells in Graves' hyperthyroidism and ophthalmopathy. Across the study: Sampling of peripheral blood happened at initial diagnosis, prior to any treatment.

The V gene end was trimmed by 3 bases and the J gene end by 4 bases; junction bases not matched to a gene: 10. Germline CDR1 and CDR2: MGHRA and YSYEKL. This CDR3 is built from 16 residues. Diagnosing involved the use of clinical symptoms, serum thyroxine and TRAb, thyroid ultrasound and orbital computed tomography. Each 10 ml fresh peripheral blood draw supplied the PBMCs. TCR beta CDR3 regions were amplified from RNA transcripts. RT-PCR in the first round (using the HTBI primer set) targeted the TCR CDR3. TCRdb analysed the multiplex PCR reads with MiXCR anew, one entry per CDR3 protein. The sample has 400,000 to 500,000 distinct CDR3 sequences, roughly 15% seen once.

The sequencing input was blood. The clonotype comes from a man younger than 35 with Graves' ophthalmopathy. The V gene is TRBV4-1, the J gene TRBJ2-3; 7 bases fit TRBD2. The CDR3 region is CASSHDGREISDTQYF. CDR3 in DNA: TGCGCCAGCAGCCATGATGGGCGGGAGATCTCAGATACGCAGTATTTT.